A single sample gave rise to the 19 T cell receptor beta chains below, sequenced in a study of cytomegalovirus exposure and HLA in healthy donors. It was with 60 Vbeta and 13 Jbeta primers that the PCR ran. The repertoire was sequenced with immunoSEQ multiplex PCR; TCRdb's copy has only in-frame clones and lacks some. The repertoire holds about 150,000 clones, with approximately 72% as singletons. The sequenced sample was PBMCs. These receptors were obtained from a woman aged 55-75 years in good health and CMV-seronegative.

This sequence joins TRBV10-3 and TRBJ2-6, with no clear D. The germline V gene encodes CDR1 ENHRY and CDR2 SYGVKD. This CDR3 region has 15 residues. V shed 5 bases and J shed 0 bases, with 8 bases lying between them. DNA for the CDR3: TGTGCCATCAGTCCCGGTGGCTCTGGGGCCAACGTCCTGACTTTC. It translates to CAISPGGSGANVLTF.

This clone occurred a few times. The chain is built from TRBV7-2 and TRBJ2-2; TRBD2 matches 11 bases. This CDR3 is built from 16 residues. Germline loops: CDR1 SGHTA, CDR2 FQGNSA. The trim removed 1 base at V and 7 bases at J, leaving 5 bases unmatched. Here the CDR3 reads CASSLGLAGGYGELFF. In DNA, the CDR3 is TGTGCCAGCAGCTTAGGGCTAGCGGGGGGCTACGGGGAGCTGTTTTTT.

V usage is TRBV7-2 and J usage is TRBJ2-7, with 7 bases lining up with TRBD1. This CDR3 has 14 residues. Germline CDR1 and CDR2: SGHTA and FQGNSA. J was trimmed by 2 bases and V by 5 bases; bases with no gene match: 6. The CDR3 nucleotides read TGTGCCAGCAGCCGGGACAGTGCTACCTACGAGCAGTACTTC. It is translated as CASSRDSATYEQYF.

The V call is TRBV7-8, the J call TRBJ2-5; TRBD2 matches 11 bases. The germline gives CDR1 SGHVS, CDR2 FQNEAQ. The CDR3 length is 14 residues. Trimming cost V 5 bases and J 5 bases; bases outside gene matches: 4. The CDR3 reads CASSVRLAGETQYF. The CDR3 nucleotides read TGTGCCAGCAGCGTCAGACTAGCGGGGGAGACCCAGTACTTC. Full variable domain (remainder filled in from reference TRBV7-8 and TRBJ2-5): GAGVSQSPRYKVAKRGQDVALRCDPISGHVSLFWYQQALGQGPEFLTYFQNEAQLDKSGLPSDRFFAERPEGSVSTLKIQRTQQEDSAVYLCASSVRLAGETQYFGPGTRLLVL.

The chain combines TRBV29-1 with TRBJ2-7; maybe TRBD2 (6 bases). Germline CDR1 is SQVTM and CDR2 is ANQGSEA. This CDR3 has 12 amino acids. V gave up 4 bases and J gave up 3 bases, with 10 bases separating them. CDR3 nucleotides: TGCAGCGTTGCGGGGGTGAACTACGAGCAGTACTTC. This gives the protein CSVAGVNYEQYF.

In this sample, this clone turned up a few times. The J gene is TRBJ2-1, the V gene TRBV28, with TRBD2 matching over 11 bases. Germline assignment: CDR1 MDHEN and CDR2 SYDVKM. V shed 3 bases and J 8 bases; nucleotides not matched to a gene: 9. There are 16 residues in the CDR3. The CDR3 sequence: CASSLVSGRARDEQFF. The CDR3 coding sequence is TGTGCCAGCAGTTTGGTTAGCGGGAGGGCCCGAGATGAGCAGTTCTTC.

This clone was seen only once. The chain joins TRBV6-6 to TRBJ2-7, with 8 bases that match TRBD1. The CDR3 contains 14 residues. With 7 bases clipped from V and 1 base from J, the junction kept 6 bases outside the gene matches. Germline V gives CDR1 MNHNY, CDR2 SVGAGI (reference sequence). In nucleotides, the CDR3 is TGTGCCAGCAAGGTGCAGGGGGCTTCCTACGAGCAGTACTTC. It translates to CASKVQGASYEQYF.

The chain recombines TRBV5-6 with TRBJ2-7; D is perhaps TRBD2 (7 bases). V was shortened by 5 bases and J by 2 bases, with 14 bases between the two germline ends. Germline assignment: CDR1 SGHDT and CDR2 YYEEEE. This CDR3 contains 14 residues. For the CDR3, the DNA is TGTGCCAGCAGTCAATTGGGGGGGCCCTACGAGCAGTACTTC. Protein: CASSQLGGPYEQYF.

The rearrangement uses TRBV11-2 and TRBJ2-3, with 7 bases identical to TRBD1. Trimming removed 7 bases from V and 5 bases from J; junction bases left unmatched: 15. CDR3 length equals 16 residues. Germline V CDR1 and CDR2: SGHAT, FQNNGV. In DNA, the CDR3 is TGTGCCAGCATCCCCCTCGGGACAGCCTCCCGAGATACGCAGTATTTT. It codes for CASIPLGTASRDTQYF.

The V gene is TRBV5-4, the J gene TRBJ2-3; unclear D gene. CDR1 SGHNT and CDR2 YYREEE come from the germline V gene (reference sequence). CDR3 length equals 12 residues. Trimming removed 1 base from V and 4 bases from J, with 4 bases in between. CDR3 sequence (DNA): TGTGCCAGCAGCTTGCTGTCAGATACGCAGTATTTT. This codes for CASSLLSDTQYF.

In its sample, this clone was seen once. The V call is TRBV7-9, the J call TRBJ1-5; 7 bases line up with TRBD1. The CDR3 is made up of 14 amino acids. V was pared by 3 bases and J by 4 bases, with 3 bases of the junction left unmatched. CDR1 is SEHNR, CDR2 FQNEAQ, per germline (reference sequence). This chain's CDR3 is CASSLETGNQPQHF. The CDR3, as DNA: TGTGCCAGCAGCTTGGAGACAGGGAATCAGCCCCAGCATTTT. Drawing the rest from reference TRBV7-9 and TRBJ1-5, the complete variable domain is DTGVSQNPRHKITKRGQNVTFRCDPISEHNRLYWYRQTLGQGPEFLTYFQNEAQLEKSRLLSDRFSAERPKGSFSTLEIQRTEQGDSAMYLCASSLETGNQPQHFGDGTRLSIL.

This clone was observed a few times. CDR3 sequence: CASSPVLNEQFF. As DNA, the CDR3 is TGTGCCAGCAGTCCCGTGTTAAATGAGCAGTTCTTC. The V and J genes are TRBV27 and TRBJ2-1; D gene ambiguous. The germline gives CDR1 MNHEY, CDR2 SMNVEV (reference sequence). The CDR3 extends over 12 amino acids. V was trimmed by 5 bases and J by 7 bases, leaving 9 bases between them.

The V gene is TRBV5-1, the J gene TRBJ2-3; D gene ambiguous. Germline assignment: CDR1 SGHRS and CDR2 YFSETQ. This CDR3 region has 13 residues. The V end was cut by 4 bases, the J end by 4 bases, with 10 bases between. The CDR3 bases are TGCGCCAGCAGCCGCATGCCGGCAGATACGCAGTATTTT. It encodes CASSRMPADTQYF.

The CDR3 DNA follows: TGTGCCAGCAGCTCGGGACAGGCCCCCGGCACAGATACGCAGTATTTT. This gives the protein CASSSGQAPGTDTQYF. The chain recombines TRBV7-6 with TRBJ2-3; 8 nucleotides line up with TRBD1. Germline V gene sequence: CDR1 SGHVS, CDR2 FNYEAQ. The CDR3 extends over 16 amino acids. Trimming at V came to 4 bases and at J to 1 base, leaving 7 bases not matched to a gene.

Here the CDR3 reads CASSLDGGSYEQYF. The CDR3 DNA sequence: TGTGCCAGCAGTTTAGATGGGGGCTCCTACGAGCAGTACTTC. This chain joins TRBV28 and TRBJ2-5; the D call may be TRBD1 or TRBD2 (5 bases each). The J call may not be correct, given that the DNA end is closer to TRBJ2-7. The CDR3 totals 14 residues. The V gene's germline CDR1 is MDHEN and CDR2 SYDVKM.

The chain employs TRBV27 and TRBJ1-2; TRBD1 is a possible D gene (5 bases). CDR3 length: 13 amino acids. Trimming pared 5 bases from V and 4 bases from J, leaving 11 bases between. Germline V gene sequence: CDR1 MNHEY, CDR2 SMNVEV (reference sequence). The CDR3 nucleotides read TGTGCCAGCAGTCTCGTGGGGGGCTATGGCTACACCTTC. Translating it yields CASSLVGGYGYTF.

The chain recombines TRBV19 with TRBJ2-2; 8 bases are shared with TRBD1. The CDR3 consists of 14 residues. V trimming: 4 bases; J trimming: 4 bases; junction bases outside the gene matches: 2. Per germline, CDR1 LNHDA and CDR2 SQIVND (reference sequence). CDR3 amino acids: CASSTGGPTGELFF. The DNA of the CDR3 is TGTGCCAGTAGTACAGGGGGCCCCACCGGGGAGCTGTTTTTT.

This clone was detected a few times. The chain has TRBV5-1 and TRBJ2-5; 7 bases line up with TRBD2. V lost 0 bases, J lost 1 base, and 3 bases stayed unmatched. Germline lookup yields CDR1 SGHRS and CDR2 YFSETQ. The CDR3 loop spans 15 amino acids. The CDR3 coding sequence is TGCGCCAGCAGCTTGGGCGGGGGACTCCAAGAGACCCAGTACTTC. Protein product: CASSLGGGLQETQYF.

This clone was counted once. The V call is TRBV13, the J call TRBJ2-7, with 9 bases identical to TRBD1. The CDR3 runs 16 residues. V lost 2 bases and J lost 4; bases outside the gene matches: 9. Germline V lookup: CDR1 PRHDT, CDR2 FYEKMQ (reference sequence). CDR3 bases: TGTGCCAGCAGCTTATGGGGACAGGGCACCCAGTACGAGCAGTACTTC. This translates into CASSLWGQGTQYEQYF.